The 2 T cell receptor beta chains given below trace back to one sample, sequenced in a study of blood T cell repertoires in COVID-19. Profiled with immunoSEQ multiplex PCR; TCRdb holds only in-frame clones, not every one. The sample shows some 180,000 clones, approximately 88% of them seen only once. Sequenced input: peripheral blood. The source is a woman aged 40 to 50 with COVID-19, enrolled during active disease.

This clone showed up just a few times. CDR3 amino acids: CASSAGLESPLHF. The CDR3 bases are TGCGCCAGCAGCGCAGGGTTAGAGTCACCCCTCCACTTT. The chain links TRBV5-1 to TRBJ1-6, with D perhaps matching TRBD1 (5 bases). CDR3 length equals 13 residues. Germline loops: CDR1 SGHRS, CDR2 YFSETQ. The V and J ends lost 4 bases and 10 bases respectively, with 12 bases between them.

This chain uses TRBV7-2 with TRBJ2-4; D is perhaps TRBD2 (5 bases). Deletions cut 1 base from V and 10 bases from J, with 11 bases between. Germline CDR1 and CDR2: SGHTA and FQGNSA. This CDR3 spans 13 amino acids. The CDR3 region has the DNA TGTGCCAGCAGCTTAGGTTCGGGGTTAATTCAGTACTTC. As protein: CASSLGSGLIQYF.